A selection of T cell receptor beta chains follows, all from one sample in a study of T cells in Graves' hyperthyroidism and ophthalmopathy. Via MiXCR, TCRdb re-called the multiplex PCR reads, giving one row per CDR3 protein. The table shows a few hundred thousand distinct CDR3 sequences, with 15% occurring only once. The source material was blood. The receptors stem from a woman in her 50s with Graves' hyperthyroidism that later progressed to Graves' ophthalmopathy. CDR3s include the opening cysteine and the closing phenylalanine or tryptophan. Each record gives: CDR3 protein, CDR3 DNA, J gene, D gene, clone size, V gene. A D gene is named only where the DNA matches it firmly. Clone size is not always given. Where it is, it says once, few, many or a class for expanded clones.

CASSQLTGYGYTF,TGCGCCAGCAGCCAGCTGACAGGCTATGGCTACACCTTC,TRBJ1-2,-,-,TRBV4-1
CASSHGGSSDTQYF,TGTGCCAGCAGCCACGGCGGGAGCTCAGATACGCAGTATTTT,TRBJ2-3,TRBD2,-,TRBV3-1
CASSPRGLAGGNNEQFF,TGTGCCAGCAGCCCGAGGGGCCTAGCGGGAGGAAACAATGAGCAGTTCTTC,TRBJ2-1,TRBD2,many,TRBV7-9
CASSLTAQGGSEQFF,TGTGCCAGCAGCTTAACCGCCCAGGGGGGTAGTGAGCAGTTCTTC,TRBJ2-1,-,many,TRBV7-3
CASSYTPKVVSPLHF,TGTGCCAGCAGTTACACCCCGAAAGTAGTTTCACCCCTCCACTTT,TRBJ1-6,-,few,TRBV6-6
CSATSAAGRTSTDTQYF,TGCAGTGCTACCTCTGCGGCGGGCCGTACTAGCACAGATACGCAGTATTTT,TRBJ2-3,-,many,TRBV20-1
CASSYGGGNTEAFF,TGTGCCAGCAGTTACGGTGGGGGGAACACTGAAGCTTTCTTT,TRBJ1-1,-,few,TRBV6-5
CASSSPGRTNEKLFF,TGCGCCAGCAGCTCGCCCGGTAGAACTAATGAAAAACTGTTTTTT,TRBJ1-4,-,few,TRBV4-1
CASSPQGSDQPQHF,TGTGCCAGCAGTCCACAGGGGAGCGATCAGCCCCAGCATTTT,TRBJ1-5,TRBD1,-,TRBV27
CASSQDRSGRRSEQFF,TGTGCCAGCAGCCAAGATCGGAGCGGGAGGAGGTCGGAGCAGTTCTTC,TRBJ2-1,TRBD2,many,TRBV14
CASSFSMGDEQYF,TGCGCCAGCAGCTTCAGTATGGGGGACGAGCAGTACTTC,TRBJ2-7,-,many,TRBV10-1
CASSLNIASTDTQYF,TGTGCCAGCAGCTTAAATATTGCTAGCACAGATACGCAGTATTTT,TRBJ2-3,-,many,TRBV11-2
CASSEANQPQHF,TGTGCCAGCAGTGAAGCGAATCAGCCCCAGCATTTT,TRBJ1-5,-,many,TRBV2
CASSQEGRGYTGELFF,TGTGCCAGCAGCCAAGAGGGCAGGGGATACACCGGGGAGCTGTTTTTT,TRBJ2-2,-,-,TRBV14
CANRRDGYNTEAFF,TGCGCCAACCGCCGGGACGGTTATAACACTGAAGCTTTCTTT,TRBJ1-1,-,many,TRBV10-2
CASSLGPNNEQFF,TGTGCTAGCAGCTTAGGACCTAACAATGAGCAGTTCTTC,TRBJ2-1,-,many,TRBV7-7
CASSVEGKNTEAFF,TGTGCCAGCAGCGTAGAGGGCAAGAACACTGAAGCTTTCTTT,TRBJ1-1,-,many,TRBV9
CASSPSGRVYGYTF,TGTGCCAGCAGTCCCTCGGGAAGGGTCTATGGCTACACCTTC,TRBJ1-2,-,many,TRBV6-1
CAISDYGRASTDTQYF,TGTGCCATCAGTGATTACGGCAGAGCTAGCACAGATACGCAGTATTTT,TRBJ2-3,-,many,TRBV10-3
CASSLARTGGYGYTF,TGTGCCAGCAGCTTAGCGAGGACAGGTGGATATGGCTACACCTTC,TRBJ1-2,TRBD1,once,TRBV7-8
CASSQEFGLANTGELFF,TGTGCCAGCAGCCAAGAATTTGGACTAGCGAACACCGGGGAGCTGTTTTTT,TRBJ2-2,TRBD2,many,TRBV3-1
CASRETPASYEQYF,TGTGCCAGCAGAGAGACCCCAGCCTCCTACGAGCAGTACTTC,TRBJ2-7,-,many,TRBV2
CASSPGQGEKLFF,TGTGCCAGCAGCCCGGGACAGGGGGAAAAACTGTTTTTT,TRBJ1-4,TRBD1,-,TRBV7-2
CASSQGQGSSPLHF,TGTGCCAGCAGCCAGGGACAGGGGAGTTCACCCCTCCACTTT,TRBJ1-6,TRBD1,many,TRBV6-1
CASSHPKDKNIQYF,TGTGCCAGCAGCCACCCCAAGGACAAAAACATTCAGTACTTC,TRBJ2-4,-,many,TRBV3-1
CASSSGQNYEQYF,TGTGCCAGCAGTTCGGGACAGAATTACGAGCAGTACTTC,TRBJ2-7,TRBD1,-,TRBV27
CASSEGRGRLNTEAFF,TGTGCCAGCAGCGAGGGGCGGGGGCGATTGAACACTGAAGCTTTCTTT,TRBJ1-1,-,many,TRBV11-2
CASSPAGGEREKLFF,TGTGCCAGCAGTCCCGCTGGAGGGGAAAGGGAAAAACTGTTTTTT,TRBJ1-4,-,-,TRBV28
CASSLRRTEGPYEQYF,TGTGCCAGCAGTTTAAGGCGGACCGAGGGTCCTTACGAGCAGTACTTC,TRBJ2-7,-,many,TRBV27
CASSSPWTSNEKLFF,TGTGCCAGCAGTTCACCTTGGACATCTAATGAAAAACTGTTTTTT,TRBJ1-4,-,many,TRBV28
CASSWRLAANEQFF,TGTGCCAGCAGCTGGAGACTAGCAGCAAATGAGCAGTTCTTC,TRBJ2-1,TRBD2,few,TRBV7-2
CSVERDPANYGYTF,TGCAGCGTTGAACGGGACCCCGCTAACTATGGCTACACCTTC,TRBJ1-2,-,many,TRBV29-1
CASSDGGNEQFF,TGTGCCAGCAGTGACGGGGGGAATGAGCAGTTCTTC,TRBJ2-1,TRBD2,few,TRBV25-1
CSANDLKAGRSNQPQHF,TGCAGTGCTAACGATCTTAAGGCAGGGCGTAGCAATCAGCCCCAGCATTTT,TRBJ1-5,-,-,TRBV20-1
CASSVDGSRYEQFF,TGTGCCAGCAGCGTCGACGGGAGTAGGTATGAGCAGTTCTTC,TRBJ2-1,-,-,TRBV9
CASSLEGKDTQYF,TGCGCCAGCAGCTTGGAAGGGAAAGATACGCAGTATTTT,TRBJ2-3,-,many,TRBV5-1
CASSLAPGISTGELFF,TGTGCCAGCAGCTTAGCGCCAGGGATTAGCACCGGGGAGCTGTTTTTT,TRBJ2-2,-,many,TRBV7-6
CVSGVAVNTDTQYF,TGTGTCAGCGGGGTAGCGGTAAACACAGATACGCAGTATTTT,TRBJ2-3,TRBD2,-,TRBV6-1
CASSLVPPQEAYSYEQYF,TGTGCCAGCAGCTTAGTACCCCCTCAAGAAGCCTATTCCTACGAGCAGTACTTC,TRBJ2-7,-,many,TRBV11-2
CASTLRPTTGANYGYTF,TGTGCCAGCACTCTTCGCCCCACGACAGGGGCGAACTATGGCTACACCTTC,TRBJ1-2,TRBD1,many,TRBV6-1
CASSTGTGWFNEQFF,TGTGCCAGCAGCACCGGGACAGGGTGGTTCAATGAGCAGTTCTTC,TRBJ2-1,TRBD1,many,TRBV11-2